This T cell receptor (beta chain) was sequenced during a study of pediatric ulcerative colitis. Study conclusions and caveats: All ulcerative colitis patients, but no controls, carried a couple of rectal clonotypes. Repertoires came from total lymphocyte DNA, not specific subsets. Two patients had blood samples with substantially reduced template counts.

This clone showed up just a few times. Its target is not known. The data were produced by immunoSEQ multiplex PCR, yet TCRdb's version contains in-frame clones alone and is incomplete. The sample lists over a thousand clones, roughly 90% occurring once. CDR1 is MNHNS and CDR2 is SASEGT in the germline V gene. Between the trimmed V and J ends, which lost 4 bases and 0 bases, there was a span of 9 bases. The CDR3 spans 14 residues. The material sequenced was blood. This chain links TRBV6-1 with TRBJ2-5; D not resolved. The TCR comes from a boy aged 5-17 years with severe ulcerative colitis. The CDR3 sequence is CASSVRSNQETQYF. CDR3 bases: TGTGCCAGCAGTGTTAGGTCGAACCAAGAGACCCAGTACTTC.